The present entry profiles one T cell receptor (beta chain) with its context. Its antigen is as yet unknown. Specimens obtained from alopecia areata patients comprised lesional scalp punch biopsies and peripheral blood. The data originate from a study of CD8+ T cells in alopecia areata. For the study at large: At a dose of 5 to 10 mg twice daily, oral tofacitinib was given to treated patients. The drug, tofacitinib, lasted 6 to 18 months, followed by 6 months off drug.

Germline loops: CDR1 SNHLY, CDR2 FYNNEI. The V and J ends lost 1 base and 6 bases respectively, with 10 bases between them. CDR3 length equals 13 residues. TCR sequencing used cDNA made by reverse transcription of extracted RNA. This table comes from immunoSEQ multiplex PCR, and its TCRdb copy is limited to in-frame clones, with some not included. The table includes more than 200,000 clones, roughly two thirds detected once. Study-level results: It was lesional scalp, especially alopecia totalis/universalis, that showed higher clonality than normal scalp.

V usage is TRBV2 and J usage is TRBJ2-7; tentatively, D is TRBD1 (6 bases). The material sequenced was CD4+ T cells sorted from blood, taken at week 0. This sequence was found in a human donor with alopecia areata. CDR3 sequence: CASSEEWGLEQYF. DNA of the CDR3: TGTGCCAGCAGTGAAGAGTGGGGGCTCGAGCAGTACTTC.